This TCR beta chain was recorded in a study of naive and memory T cell subsets. Points from the study as a whole: TCR transcript changes with activation or differentiation may affect this RNA method.

TCR cDNA received a 3' ligated oligonucleotide that carried a UMI. RNA was extracted from less than 3 ml of whole blood of healthy adults. Cells were not sorted; total RNA input targeted 1 to 1000 ng. On this clonotype itself: No antigen is known for it.

Ligated cDNA underwent four rounds of PCR with nested alpha and beta constant region primers and SP2. For blood and skin samples, reverse transcription used TCR alpha and beta constant primers. TCRdb redid the calling of the 5' RACE reads with MiXCR, one entry per CDR3 protein. The profile shows about 62,000 distinct CDR3 sequences, 6.5% to 9% of them singletons. The CDR3 covers 15 residues. V trimming: 6 bases; J trimming: 2 bases; junction bases outside the gene matches: 9. Germline V gene data show CDR1 as MNHEY and CDR2 as SVGAGI. The sequence was obtained from a female donor in good health. The chain is built from TRBV6-5 and TRBJ2-7, with TRBD2 identical over 8 bases. In DNA, the CDR3 is TGTGCCAGCAGCATAACTAGCGGAGGGGCCTACGAGCAGTACTTC. It yields the protein CASSITSGGAYEQYF.